Listed here are 5 T cell receptor beta chains from one sample, sequenced in a study of blood T cell repertoires in COVID-19. Assay used: immunoSEQ multiplex PCR; TCRdb lists only in-frame clones, some missing. This repertoire shows approximately 350,000 clones, around nine tenths found once; its top ten account for around 3.3%. Sequencing was performed on peripheral blood. These receptor sequences come from a young woman who had recovered from COVID-19.

This sequence joins TRBV6-6 and TRBJ2-1, with 9 bases lining up with TRBD2. CDR1 MNHNY and CDR2 SVGAGI come from the germline V gene (reference sequence). The CDR3 is 14 amino acids. Trimming took 5 bases from V and 10 from J; bases not matched to a gene: 9. The CDR3 DNA follows: TGTGCCAGCAGTCCCGTTGTGCGGGAGGGGGAGCAGTTCTTC. Translation: CASSPVVREGEQFF.

This rearrangement joins TRBV19 to TRBJ1-6, with TRBD1 matching over 9 bases. Germline CDR1 LNHDA, CDR2 SQIVND (reference sequence). CDR3 length: 15 amino acids. Unmatched junction bases numbered 8, after V lost 4 bases and J lost 10 bases. CDR3 in amino acids: CASSNNRGRWSPLHF. The CDR3 bases are TGTGCCAGTAGTAATAACAGGGGGCGGTGGTCACCCCTCCACTTT.

This clone has just one count. This chain uses TRBV7-8 with TRBJ1-5; 8 nucleotides agree with TRBD1. CDR1 and CDR2 (germline): SGHVS, FQNEAQ. The trim removed 5 bases at V and 7 bases at J, leaving 13 bases unmatched. There are 16 residues in the CDR3. DNA for the CDR3: TGTGCCAGCAGCAAGAACCGACAGGGGATGTGGCAGCCCCAGCATTTT. Residues: CASSKNRQGMWQPQHF.

The chain is built from TRBV7-8 and TRBJ1-1; TRBD1 agrees at 11 bases. The CDR3 runs 16 residues. The V segment lost 5 bases and the J segment 3 bases; nucleotides outside the gene matches: 8. Germline loops: CDR1 SGHVS, CDR2 FQNEAQ. This chain's CDR3 is CASSPGQGALDTEAFF. In DNA, the CDR3 is TGTGCCAGCAGCCCAGGACAGGGGGCGCTGGACACTGAAGCTTTCTTT.

V is TRBV27 and J is TRBJ2-1, with D unclear. The CDR3 extends over 13 amino acids. Germline CDR1 and CDR2: MNHEY and SMNVEV (reference sequence). V lost 5 bases and J 5 bases, leaving 10 bases between the germline ends. The CDR3: CASSDHDNNEQFF. CDR3 sequence (DNA): TGTGCCAGCAGTGATCACGACAACAATGAGCAGTTCTTC.